One sample yielded the 28 T cell receptor beta chains listed below, sequenced in a study of cytomegalovirus exposure and HLA in healthy donors. TCRdb keeps only in-frame clones here, not all; method: immunoSEQ multiplex PCR. The data contain under 200,000 clones, about 81% of them singletons. The sequenced sample consisted of PBMCs. These receptors originate from a young woman in good health and CMV-seronegative.

CDR3 bases: TGTGCCAGCAGAGAGCGACAGGGGGGGAATCAGCCCCAGCATTTT. Translation gives CASRERQGGNQPQHF. The chain recombines TRBV6-1 with TRBJ1-5; 9 nucleotides line up with TRBD1. This CDR3 comprises 15 residues. Trimming at V came to 6 bases and at J to 4 bases, leaving 7 bases not matched to a gene. Germline CDR1 is MNHNS and CDR2 is SASEGT.

This clone has just one count. J is TRBJ2-3 and V is TRBV30, with a weak D call TRBD1 (6 bases). CDR1 is GTSNPN, CDR2 SVGIG, per germline (reference sequence). The CDR3 is 15 amino acids. Trimming removed 5 bases at V and 6 bases at J, with 21 bases between. CDR3 protein: CAWSRQGIGSDTQYF. Written as DNA, the CDR3 is TGTGCCTGGTCCCGGCAGGGGATAGGGTCCGATACGCAGTATTTT. Combining the CDR3 with reference TRBV30 and TRBJ2-3 gives the whole variable domain SQTIHQWPATLVQPVGSPLSLECTVEGTSNPNLYWYRQAAGRGLQLLFYSVGIGQISSEVPQNLSASRPQDRQFILSSKKLLLSDSGFYLCAWSRQGIGSDTQYFGPGTRLTVL.

For the CDR3, the DNA is TGTGCCAGCAGCTTAAGCAGCGGAGAATACGAGCAGTACTTC. Translated, it gives CASSLSSGEYEQYF. The chain is built from TRBV7-3 and TRBJ2-7, with D possibly matching TRBD2 (5 bases). Trimming stripped 1 base from V and 4 bases from J, with 11 bases between. The CDR3 extends over 14 amino acids. The germline gives CDR1 SGHTA, CDR2 FQGTGA.

The V call is TRBV5-4, the J call TRBJ1-1, with D perhaps matching TRBD1 (5 bases). CDR1 is SGHNT, CDR2 YYREEE, per germline (reference sequence). This CDR3 contains 15 residues. V lost 4 bases, J lost 3 bases, and 16 bases lay in between. CDR3 nucleotide sequence: TGTGCCAGCAGCGGACCCTCCGACAGAGACACTGAAGCTTTCTTT. Its protein product is CASSGPSDRDTEAFF.

The CDR3 reads CASQKGTSGSPDTQYF. The CDR3 region has the DNA TGCGCCAGCCAAAAGGGGACTAGCGGGTCCCCAGATACGCAGTATTTT. J is TRBJ2-3 and V is TRBV5-1, with 12 bases identical to TRBD2. V lost 7 bases, J lost 4 bases, and 10 bases stayed unmatched. The germline gives CDR1 SGHRS, CDR2 YFSETQ. The CDR3 has 16 amino acids.

This rearrangement joins TRBV5-1 to TRBJ1-2; 9 bases map to TRBD1. The CDR3 covers 15 residues. V dropped 0 bases and J dropped 3; count of bases not matched to a gene: 3. Germline CDR1 is SGHRS and CDR2 is YFSETQ. In DNA, the CDR3 is TGCGCCAGCAGCTTGGCACAGGGGGCAGACTATGGCTACACCTTC. Residues: CASSLAQGADYGYTF.

The V call is TRBV19, the J call TRBJ2-5; D may be TRBD2 (6 bases). V shed 3 bases and J shed 2 bases, with 10 bases lying between them. This CDR3 region has 14 residues. From germline, CDR1 is LNHDA and CDR2 SQIVND (reference sequence). In DNA, the CDR3 is TGTGCCAGTAGTATCCTCGGGGGTCAAGAGACCCAGTACTTC. It encodes CASSILGGQETQYF.

The V call is TRBV6-6, the J call TRBJ2-7, with 8 bases fitting TRBD1. This CDR3 has 16 amino acids. Per germline, CDR1 MNHNY and CDR2 SVGAGI (reference sequence). The trim removed 2 bases at V and 1 base at J, leaving 7 bases unmatched. Here the CDR3 DNA reads TGTGCCAGCAGTTACGAGACAGGGGTGCTTTCCTACGAGCAGTACTTC. Residues: CASSYETGVLSYEQYF.

This chain connects TRBV5-1 to TRBJ1-2; 8 bases are a match to TRBD1. Unmatched junction bases numbered 4, after V lost 2 bases and J lost 4 bases. CDR3 length: 14 amino acids. Looked up from germline, CDR1 is SGHRS and CDR2 is YFSETQ. This chain's CDR3 is CASSFATGAYGYTF. In DNA form, the CDR3 reads TGCGCCAGCAGCTTCGCGACAGGGGCCTATGGCTACACCTTC.

V usage is TRBV6-6 and J usage is TRBJ2-1; 10 nucleotides line up with TRBD2. This CDR3 comprises 16 residues. From germline, CDR1 is MNHNY and CDR2 SVGAGI (reference sequence). J gave up 3 bases and V 2 bases, and 4 bases lay outside the gene matches. The CDR3 loop reads CASSYGRTSGYNEQFF. The CDR3 DNA sequence: TGTGCCAGCAGTTACGGTAGGACTAGCGGCTACAATGAGCAGTTCTTC.

This clone occurred once. V gene TRBV2 combines with J gene TRBJ2-5, with 10 bases fitting TRBD2. After removal of 8 bases from V and 4 bases from J, the junction contained 10 bases not matched to a gene. In germline, CDR1 is SNHLY, CDR2 FYNNEI. CDR3 size: 15 residues. The CDR3 sequence: CASARTSGRGETQYF. The CDR3 region has the DNA TGTGCCAGCGCCAGGACTAGCGGAAGGGGAGAGACCCAGTACTTC.

The V gene is TRBV5-3, the J gene TRBJ2-5, with TRBD1 as a possible D gene (5 bases). TRBV5-3 is designated an ORF whose function remains uncertain. CDR3 size: 13 residues. Between the trimmed V and J ends, which lost 4 bases and 5 bases, there was a span of 12 bases. CDR3: CARSRTRWETQYF. CDR3 nucleotide sequence: TGTGCCAGAAGCCGGACACGATGGGAGACCCAGTACTTC.

This rearrangement joins TRBV9 to TRBJ2-1; 9 nucleotides agree with TRBD2. The CDR3 runs 15 residues. J gave up 7 bases and V 0 bases, and 5 bases lay outside the gene matches. CDR1 SGDLS and CDR2 YYNGEE come from the germline V gene. CDR3 amino acids: CASSVVREGLNEQFF. CDR3 bases: TGTGCCAGCAGCGTAGTGCGGGAGGGGTTGAATGAGCAGTTCTTC.

This clone was counted between two and nine times. This chain uses TRBV29-1 with TRBJ1-4, with D unclear. The CDR3 covers 12 residues. Per germline, CDR1 SQVTM and CDR2 ANQGSEA. Trimming took off 4 bases at V and 5 bases at J, with 8 bases between the two ends. DNA of the CDR3: TGCAGCGTTGCAGGCACGAATGAAAAACTGTTTTTT. Translation gives CSVAGTNEKLFF. The full variable domain, its missing parts supplied by reference TRBV29-1 and TRBJ1-4, is SAVISQKPSRDICQRGTSLTIQCQVDSQVTMMFWYRQQPGQSLTLIATANQGSEATYESGFVIDKFPISRPNLTFSTLTVSNMSPEDSSIYLCSVAGTNEKLFFGSGTQLSVL.

This chain links TRBV7-8 with TRBJ2-7, with TRBD2 identical over 7 bases. Germline CDR1 and CDR2: SGHVS and FQNEAQ. The CDR3 contains 15 residues. The V segment lost 1 base and the J segment 6 bases; nucleotides outside the gene matches: 9. This chain's CDR3 is CASSLVETAGVEQYF. The CDR3 nucleotides read TGTGCCAGCAGCTTAGTAGAGACGGCGGGGGTCGAGCAGTACTTC.

This sequence joins TRBV6-1 and TRBJ2-1, with 9 bases identical to TRBD1. V was clipped by 8 bases and J by 10 bases; unmatched bases: 12. CDR3 length equals 14 residues. CDR1 MNHNS and CDR2 SASEGT come from the germline V gene. The CDR3 protein is CASSQGTGREEQFF. The CDR3 DNA sequence: TGTGCCAGCTCCCAAGGGACAGGGCGGGAGGAGCAGTTCTTC.

The rearrangement uses TRBV10-2 and TRBJ2-3, with 11 bases aligning to TRBD1. Germline V gene lookup returns CDR1 WSHSY and CDR2 SAAADI. The ends lost 6 bases at V and 2 bases at J; junction bases unmatched: 4. The CDR3 covers 15 residues. The CDR3 loop is CASRDRGRNTDTQYF. DNA for the CDR3: TGCGCCAGCAGGGACAGGGGGCGCAACACAGATACGCAGTATTTT.

CDR3 nucleotide sequence: TGTGCCATCAGTGACGGTAGCGGAGCATACGAGCAGTACTTC. Protein product: CAISDGSGAYEQYF. The rearrangement uses TRBV10-3 and TRBJ2-7, with a tentative D call TRBD2 (6 bases). This CDR3 spans 14 amino acids. The V gene's germline CDR1 is ENHRY and CDR2 SYGVKD. V dropped 3 bases and J dropped 4 bases, with 13 bases sitting between them.

The rearrangement uses TRBV14 and TRBJ2-7; D is possibly TRBD1 (6 bases). V was shortened by 1 base and J by 3 bases, with 16 bases between the two germline ends. The CDR3 contains 16 residues. Germline CDR1 is SGHDN and CDR2 is FVKESK. The CDR3 here is CASSQGGPPGDYEQYF. The CDR3 coding sequence is TGTGCCAGCAGCCAAGGTGGGCCCCCAGGGGACTACGAGCAGTACTTC.

The rearrangement uses TRBV4-2 and TRBJ1-4, with 10 nucleotides matching TRBD1. This CDR3 comprises 16 residues. In germline, CDR1 is LGHNA, CDR2 YNFKEQ. J lost 4 bases, V lost 0 bases, and 2 bases had no gene match. The CDR3 sequence: CASSQDGTGDNEKLFF. The CDR3 DNA reads TGTGCCAGCAGCCAAGACGGGACAGGGGATAATGAAAAACTGTTTTTT.

This clone is a singleton in its sample. The chain uses TRBV27 and TRBJ1-1, with a tentative D call TRBD1 (5 bases). CDR3 length: 14 residues. The ends were cut back, 7 bases at V and 4 bases at J, with 16 bases in the middle. Germline CDR1 MNHEY, CDR2 SMNVEV (reference sequence). The CDR3 nucleotides read TGTGCCAGCAACAACCAGGGATATGGCACTGAAGCTTTCTTT. The encoded protein is CASNNQGYGTEAFF.

V usage is TRBV6-4 and J usage is TRBJ1-2; weak D call: TRBD1 (5 bases). Germline loops: CDR1 MRHNA, CDR2 SNTAGT. The CDR3 is made up of 14 amino acids. Trimming took off 6 bases at V and 0 bases at J, with 11 bases between the two ends. This CDR3 is CASSPQGANYGYTF. The CDR3 bases are TGTGCCAGCAGCCCCCAGGGCGCTAACTATGGCTACACCTTC.

In DNA form, the CDR3 reads TGTGCCAGTAGATCCGGGGGGGGCCCTGGGGCCAACGTCCTGACTTTC. It specifies CASRSGGGPGANVLTF. This chain joins TRBV19 and TRBJ2-6; 8 positions match TRBD2. The CDR3 runs 16 residues. Unmatched junction bases numbered 6, after V lost 6 bases and J lost 2 bases. Germline lookup yields CDR1 LNHDA and CDR2 SQIVND (reference sequence).

This chain links TRBV18 with TRBJ1-4; a possible D gene is TRBD1 (5 bases). The germline V gene encodes CDR1 KGHSH and CDR2 LQKENI. The CDR3 runs 14 residues. The V end lost 4 bases, the J end lost 4 bases, and 10 bases lay between the germline ends. The CDR3 region is CASSRRRDNEKLFF. The DNA of the CDR3 is TGTGCCAGCTCACGTCGCAGGGATAATGAAAAACTGTTTTTT.

This clone appeared a few times. V and J are TRBV5-1 and TRBJ1-2; no definite D call. CDR1 is SGHRS, CDR2 YFSETQ, per germline. The CDR3 extends over 13 amino acids. With 0 bases removed from V and 7 bases from J, the gap between germline ends came to 10 bases. In nucleotides, the CDR3 is TGCGCCAGCAGCTTGGTGGGGAGGAGTGGCTACACCTTC. Translating gives CASSLVGRSGYTF.

This clone was detected many times. The chain joins TRBV6-1 to TRBJ1-1, with D possibly being TRBD1 (6 bases). The germline gives CDR1 MNHNS, CDR2 SASEGT. V dropped 5 bases and J dropped 1 base, with 8 bases sitting between them. This CDR3 has 13 residues. The CDR3 loop is CASSWGQNTEAFF. The CDR3 DNA follows: TGTGCCAGCAGTTGGGGACAGAACACTGAAGCTTTCTTT.

This chain joins TRBV10-2 and TRBJ2-1; 9 nucleotides align to TRBD2. The germline gives CDR1 WSHSY, CDR2 SAAADI. The CDR3 consists of 15 residues. Losses at the gene ends were 9 bases for V and 5 bases for J; bases not matched to a gene: 11. DNA of the CDR3: TGCGCCAGTATGAGGCGCGGGGGGGCCGACAATGAGCAGTTCTTC. Residues: CASMRRGGADNEQFF.

The J gene is TRBJ2-7, the V gene TRBV5-1; 7 nucleotides line up with TRBD1. Germline CDR1 reads SGHRS; CDR2 reads YFSETQ. This CDR3 contains 14 residues. Trimming cost V 6 bases and J 0 bases; bases outside gene matches: 6. CDR3 protein: CASISDRVSYEQYF. The DNA for the CDR3 is TGCGCCAGCATCTCAGACAGGGTCTCCTACGAGCAGTACTTC. Combining the CDR3 with reference TRBV5-1 and TRBJ2-7 gives the whole variable domain KAGVTQTPRYLIKTRGQQVTLSCSPISGHRSVSWYQQTPGQGLQFLFEYFSETQRNKGNFPGRFSGRQFSNSRSEMNVSTLELGDSALYLCASISDRVSYEQYFGPGTRLTVT.